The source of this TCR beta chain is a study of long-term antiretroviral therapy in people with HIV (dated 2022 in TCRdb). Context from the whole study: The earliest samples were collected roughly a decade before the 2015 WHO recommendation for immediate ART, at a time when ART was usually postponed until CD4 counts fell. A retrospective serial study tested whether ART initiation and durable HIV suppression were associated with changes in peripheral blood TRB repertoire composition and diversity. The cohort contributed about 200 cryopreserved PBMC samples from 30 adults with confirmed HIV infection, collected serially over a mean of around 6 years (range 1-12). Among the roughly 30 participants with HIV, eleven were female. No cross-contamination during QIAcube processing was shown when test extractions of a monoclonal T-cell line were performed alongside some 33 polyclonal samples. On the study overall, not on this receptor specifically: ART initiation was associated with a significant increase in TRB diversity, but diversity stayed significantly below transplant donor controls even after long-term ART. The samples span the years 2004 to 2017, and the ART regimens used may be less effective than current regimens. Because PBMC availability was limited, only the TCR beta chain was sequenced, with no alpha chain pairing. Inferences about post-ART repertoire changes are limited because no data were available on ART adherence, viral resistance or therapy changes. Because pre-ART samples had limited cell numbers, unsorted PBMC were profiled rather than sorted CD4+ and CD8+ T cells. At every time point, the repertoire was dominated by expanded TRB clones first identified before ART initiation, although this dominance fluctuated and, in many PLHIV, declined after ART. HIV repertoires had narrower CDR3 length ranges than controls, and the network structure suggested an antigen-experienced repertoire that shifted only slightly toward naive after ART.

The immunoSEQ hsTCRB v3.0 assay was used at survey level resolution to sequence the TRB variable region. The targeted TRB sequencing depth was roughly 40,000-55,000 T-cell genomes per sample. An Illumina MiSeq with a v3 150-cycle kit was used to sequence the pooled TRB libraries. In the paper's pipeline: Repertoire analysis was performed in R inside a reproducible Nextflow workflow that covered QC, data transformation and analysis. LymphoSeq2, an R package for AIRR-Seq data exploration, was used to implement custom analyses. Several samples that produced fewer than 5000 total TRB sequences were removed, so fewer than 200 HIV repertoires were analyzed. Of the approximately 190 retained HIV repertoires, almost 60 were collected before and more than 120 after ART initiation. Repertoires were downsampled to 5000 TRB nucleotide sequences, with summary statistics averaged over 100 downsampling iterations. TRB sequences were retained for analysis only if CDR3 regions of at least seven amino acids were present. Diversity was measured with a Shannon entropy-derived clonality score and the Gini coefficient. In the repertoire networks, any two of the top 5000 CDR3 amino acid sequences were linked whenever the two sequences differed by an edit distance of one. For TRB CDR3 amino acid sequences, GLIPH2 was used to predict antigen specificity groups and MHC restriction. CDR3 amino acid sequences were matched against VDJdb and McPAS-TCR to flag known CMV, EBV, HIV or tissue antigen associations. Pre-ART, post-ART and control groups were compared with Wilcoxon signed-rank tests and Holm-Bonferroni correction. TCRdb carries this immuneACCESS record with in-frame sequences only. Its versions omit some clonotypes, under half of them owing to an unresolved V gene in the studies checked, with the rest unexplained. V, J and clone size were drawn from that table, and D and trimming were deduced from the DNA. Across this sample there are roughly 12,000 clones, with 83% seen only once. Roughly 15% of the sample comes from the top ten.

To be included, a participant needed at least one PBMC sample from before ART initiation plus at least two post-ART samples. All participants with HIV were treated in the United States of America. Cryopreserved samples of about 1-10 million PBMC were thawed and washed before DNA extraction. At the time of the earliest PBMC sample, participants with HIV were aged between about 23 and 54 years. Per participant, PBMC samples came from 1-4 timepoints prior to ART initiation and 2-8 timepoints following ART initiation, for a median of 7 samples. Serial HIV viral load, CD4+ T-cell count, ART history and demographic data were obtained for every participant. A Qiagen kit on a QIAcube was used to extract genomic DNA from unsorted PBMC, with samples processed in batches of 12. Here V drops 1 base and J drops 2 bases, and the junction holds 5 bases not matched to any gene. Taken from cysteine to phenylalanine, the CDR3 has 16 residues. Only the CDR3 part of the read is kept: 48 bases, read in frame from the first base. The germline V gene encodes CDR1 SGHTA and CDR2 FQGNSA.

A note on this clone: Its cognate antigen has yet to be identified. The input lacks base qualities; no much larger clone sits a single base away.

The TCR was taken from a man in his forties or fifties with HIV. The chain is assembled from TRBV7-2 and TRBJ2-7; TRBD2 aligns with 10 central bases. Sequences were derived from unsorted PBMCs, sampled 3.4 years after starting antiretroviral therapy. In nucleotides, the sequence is TGTGCCAGCAGCTTAGAGGGTAGCGGGAGGACCTACGAGCAGTACTTC. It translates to CASSLEGSGRTYEQYF.